This TCR beta chain was profiled in a study of shared clonotypes between healthy human individuals. TCRdb's table, derived via immunoSEQ multiplex PCR, lists solely in-frame clones and lacks some. The sample lists about 2.4 million clones; roughly nine tenths were seen once. Each of the donors was a healthy adult who was HIV-negative and had not had a recent acute infection or vaccination. The sequenced sample was naive CD4+ T cells sorted from blood. Sample subset: CD45RA+ positively selected. This receptor was taken from a man younger than 35 in good health.

The CDR3 sequence: CASSPDRSGYNEQFF. In DNA, the CDR3 is TGTGCCAGCAGCCCGGACCGTAGCGGCTACAATGAGCAGTTCTTC. The V call is TRBV7-6, the J call TRBJ2-1, with D possibly matching TRBD2 (6 bases). The CDR3 is made up of 15 amino acids. Between the trimmed V and J ends, which lost 5 bases and 3 bases, there was a span of 14 bases. Germline values: CDR1 SGHVS, CDR2 FNYEAQ.